Listed here are 28 T cell receptor beta chains from one sample, sequenced in a study of response to subunit inactivated influenza vaccine. TCRdb itself ran the RT-PCR reads through MiXCR, one entry per CDR3 protein. The profile shows 550,000 to 800,000 distinct CDR3 sequences, 15% to 19% of them singletons. The sequences come from PBMCs from blood, collected less than 13 days after vaccination. These receptors were collected from a man aged 50 to 59 who received an inactivated influenza vaccine.

This clonotype was observed many times. The chain has TRBV21-1 and TRBJ2-7; TRBD1 was called by the table and not checked on the DNA. TRBV21-1 is listed as a pseudogene. The CDR3 consists of 16 residues. The CDR3 DNA reads TGTGCCAGCAGCACCCCGATTCACAGGGACACCTACGAGCAGTACTTC. This gives the protein CASSTPIHRDTYEQYF.

This clonotype was seen more than once but under ten times. The CDR3 is CASSESGVIVQFF. As DNA, the CDR3 is TGTGCCAGCAGTGAATCCGGGGTGATCGTCCAGTTCTTC. The V and J genes are TRBV25-1 and TRBJ2-1, with D possibly being TRBD2 (5 bases). Germline CDR1 and CDR2: MGHDK and SYGVNS. This CDR3 has 13 amino acids. The V end lost 1 base, the J end lost 13 bases, and 14 bases lay between the germline ends.

This clonotype was seen a handful of times. The V and J genes are TRBV7-8 and TRBJ1-3; 9 positions match TRBD1. V gave up 8 bases and J gave up 7 bases; unmatched junction bases: 12. CDR1 SGHVS and CDR2 FQNEAQ come from the germline V gene. The CDR3 extends over 15 amino acids. CDR3 nucleotides: TGTGCCAGCGGAACCGGGACAGGGATAGGGAACACCATATATTTT. Its translation is CASGTGTGIGNTIYF.

This clonotype was seen many times. V is TRBV5-1 and J is TRBJ1-6, with TRBD1 as a possible D gene (5 bases). CDR3 length: 13 amino acids. Trimming pared 5 bases from V and 7 bases from J, leaving 10 bases between. CDR1 SGHRS and CDR2 YFSETQ come from the germline V gene. This CDR3 is CASSRGENSPLHF. The CDR3 bases are TGCGCCAGCAGTAGGGGTGAGAATTCACCCCTCCACTTT. The variable domain in full, with the rest retrieved from reference TRBV5-1 and TRBJ1-6, is KAGVTQTPRYLIKTRGQQVTLSCSPISGHRSVSWYQQTPGQGLQFLFEYFSETQRNKGNFPGRFSGRQFSNSRSEMNVSTLELGDSALYLCASSRGENSPLHFGNGTRLTVT.

V usage is TRBV18 and J usage is TRBJ1-1; TRBD1 matches at 7 bases. The germline gives CDR1 KGHSH, CDR2 LQKENI. After removal of 2 bases from V and 8 bases from J, the junction contained 8 bases not matched to a gene. CDR3 length: 14 amino acids. CDR3 sequence (DNA): TGTGCCAGCTCACCAGTCGGAGGGGGCGAAGAAGCTTTCTTT. Encoded protein: CASSPVGGGEEAFF.

This clonotype was seen many times. The gene calls are TRBV7-2 and TRBJ2-7, with 7 bases lining up with TRBD1. CDR3 length: 12 residues. Losses at the gene ends were 8 bases for V and 3 bases for J; bases not matched to a gene: 4. From germline, CDR1 is SGHTA and CDR2 FQGNSA. CDR3 residues: CASRTGSYEQYF. CDR3 coding DNA: TGTGCCAGCCGGACAGGAAGCTACGAGCAGTACTTC.

This chain uses TRBV4-3 with TRBJ2-1, with D perhaps given as TRBD1 or TRBD2 (6 bases each). The germline V gene encodes CDR1 LGHNA and CDR2 YSLEER. The CDR3 has 17 amino acids. The V end was cut by 0 bases, the J end by 3 bases, with 15 bases between. CDR3 bases: TGCGCCAGCAGCCAAGATCCAGGAGGGGGGTACTACAATGAGCAGTTCTTC. Its protein product is CASSQDPGGGYYNEQFF.

The sample holds a few counts of this clonotype. The rearrangement uses TRBV7-2 and TRBJ2-3; D not resolved. There are 15 residues in the CDR3. From germline, CDR1 is SGHTA and CDR2 FQGNSA. The V and J ends lost 5 bases and 2 bases respectively, with 14 bases between them. The CDR3 spells CASSLSRSITDTQYF. The CDR3 DNA reads as TGTGCCAGCAGCCTTAGTCGGTCCATCACAGATACGCAGTATTTT.

The chain employs TRBV29-1 and TRBJ2-1, with no clear D. Trimming removed 3 bases from V and 0 bases from J, with 9 bases in between. Germline loops: CDR1 SQVTM, CDR2 ANQGSEA. This CDR3 has 14 amino acids. CDR3 sequence: CSVDGPSSYNEQFF. In DNA form, the CDR3 reads TGCAGCGTTGACGGACCGAGCTCCTACAATGAGCAGTTCTTC.

This clonotype was found many times. The rearrangement joins TRBV5-1 to TRBJ2-3; D perhaps matches TRBD1 (6 bases). CDR1 and CDR2 (germline): SGHRS, YFSETQ. This CDR3 spans 15 amino acids. V lost 4 bases and J 1 base, leaving 13 bases between the germline ends. The CDR3 DNA reads as TGCGCCAGCAGCCCGGACAGAGAAGGCACAGATACGCAGTATTTT. Encoded protein: CASSPDREGTDTQYF.

The chain combines TRBV6-1 with TRBJ2-7, with 7 bases identical to TRBD2. Germline assignment: CDR1 MNHNS and CDR2 SASEGT. This CDR3 has 15 amino acids. V gave up 8 bases and J gave up 0 bases; unmatched junction bases: 10. The CDR3 region has the DNA TGTGCCAGCCGGGGGGAATGGGGGTTCTCCTACGAGCAGTACTTC. This encodes CASRGEWGFSYEQYF.

This clonotype turned up a few times. One end of the junction is discordant with germline, which a read error may explain. The genes are TRBV7-7 and TRBJ2-5; D call uncertain. The CDR3 consists of 14 residues. CDR1 SSHAT and CDR2 FNYEAQ come from the germline V gene (reference sequence). This CDR3 reads CASSLGSLGASEYF. The CDR3 DNA sequence: TGTGCTAGCAGCTTAGGTAGTCTGGGTGCTTCGGAGTACTTC.

The V and J genes are TRBV30 and TRBJ1-4; no firm D call. Germline CDR1 reads GTSNPN; CDR2 reads SVGIG (reference sequence). With 7 bases removed from V and 8 bases from J, the gap between germline ends came to 8 bases. The length of the CDR3 is 10 residues. The CDR3 protein is CALMGEKLFF. CDR3 nucleotide sequence: TGTGCCTTAATGGGCGAAAAACTGTTTTTT.

This rearrangement joins TRBV5-1 to TRBJ2-1, with D possibly TRBD1 on 6 matching bases. Germline assignment: CDR1 SGHRS and CDR2 YFSETQ. This CDR3 region has 15 residues. V lost 4 bases, J lost 4 bases, and 15 bases lay in between. The CDR3 sequence is CASSQGGSLYNEQFF. The CDR3 DNA reads TGCGCCAGCAGCCAAGGGGGATCCCTTTACAATGAGCAGTTCTTC.

A single count supports this clonotype. The genes are TRBV6-1 and TRBJ2-2, with D perhaps being TRBD1 or TRBD2 (5 bases each). Germline loops: CDR1 MNHNS, CDR2 SASEGT. V was shortened by 10 bases and J by 4 bases, with 16 bases between the two germline ends. The CDR3 length is 14 residues. The CDR3 here is CATRWDGSTGELFF. In DNA, the CDR3 is TGTGCCACCAGATGGGACGGAAGCACCGGGGAGCTGTTTTTT.

The gene calls are TRBV5-1 and TRBJ1-1; D is unresolved. The CDR3 loop spans 14 amino acids. V gave up 6 bases and J gave up 4 bases, with 16 bases separating them. Germline lookup yields CDR1 SGHRS and CDR2 YFSETQ. This CDR3 is CASTPISVGTEAFF. Here the CDR3 DNA reads TGCGCCAGCACCCCAATTTCGGTCGGCACTGAAGCTTTCTTT.

The sample holds a few counts of this clonotype. The chain has TRBV27 and TRBJ2-7; 7 bases agree with TRBD1. This CDR3 spans 15 amino acids. With V trimmed by 5 bases and J by 3 bases, 10 bases remained unmatched. CDR1 is MNHEY, CDR2 SMNVEV, per germline (reference sequence). The CDR3 bases are TGTGCCAGCAGTCAACGACAGGGTACGCTCTACGAGCAGTACTTC. It translates to CASSQRQGTLYEQYF.

The V gene is TRBV6-5, the J gene TRBJ1-2, with 8 bases identical to TRBD1. V gave up 2 bases and J gave up 8 bases; unmatched junction bases: 10. This CDR3 region has 15 residues. Germline-derived CDR1 and CDR2 are MNHEY and SVGAGI. The CDR3 DNA sequence: TGTGCCAGCAGTTACCTATTGGGACAGGAGTGGGGCTACACCTTC. Its protein product is CASSYLLGQEWGYTF.

This clonotype has a count of ten or more. This rearrangement joins TRBV10-3 to TRBJ2-7; unclear D gene. Germline lookup yields CDR1 ENHRY and CDR2 SYGVKD. The length of the CDR3 is 14 residues. Trimming removed 2 bases from V and 0 bases from J, with 8 bases in between. The CDR3 DNA sequence: TGTGCCATCAGTGAGCCTCGGAACTCCTACGAGCAGTACTTC. Translated, it gives CAISEPRNSYEQYF.

This clonotype was counted many times. J is TRBJ1-5 and V is TRBV20-1; 7 positions match TRBD1. The germline V gene encodes CDR1 DFQATT and CDR2 SNEGSKA (reference sequence). J gave up 6 bases and V 4 bases, and 12 bases lay outside the gene matches. The CDR3 runs 15 residues. The CDR3 coding sequence is TGCAGTGCTACCCGACAGGGCTTTTCCTTTCAGCCCCAGCATTTT. Its translation is CSATRQGFSFQPQHF.

This clonotype was detected ten times or more. This chain links TRBV11-1 with TRBJ2-3, with 12 bases fitting TRBD2. V trimming: 7 bases; J trimming: 1 base; junction bases outside the gene matches: 15. Germline V gene lookup returns CDR1 SGHAT and CDR2 FQDESV (reference sequence). This CDR3 is 19 amino acids long. The CDR3 loop reads CASTPGGLAGGIRTDTQYF. In DNA form, the CDR3 reads TGTGCCAGCACCCCCGGAGGGCTAGCGGGGGGGATACGCACAGATACGCAGTATTTT.

V and J are TRBV20-1 and TRBJ2-5; maybe TRBD2 (6 bases). This CDR3 comprises 13 residues. Trimming removed 6 bases from V and 5 bases from J, with 16 bases in between. Germline CDR1 reads DFQATT; CDR2 reads SNEGSKA (reference sequence). The CDR3 DNA is TGCAGTGCACGACCCCTAGCGCGGGAGACCCAGTACTTC. Residues: CSARPLARETQYF.

This clonotype was observed many times. The rearrangement uses TRBV5-1 and TRBJ2-1, with D possibly matching TRBD1 (6 bases). Germline V gene data show CDR1 as SGHRS and CDR2 as YFSETQ. CDR3 length: 15 residues. V lost 4 bases and J lost 7, with 18 bases in between. The CDR3 bases are TGCGCCAGCAGCCTGCATATGTCGCAGGGGAATGAGCAGTTCTTC. Translated, it gives CASSLHMSQGNEQFF.

The V and J genes are TRBV7-8 and TRBJ2-7; possibly TRBD1 for D (6 bases). V was cut by 3 bases and J by 2 bases, with 14 bases left in between. This CDR3 contains 15 residues. CDR1 and CDR2 from the germline V gene are SGHVS and FQNEAQ. The CDR3 sequence is CASSFHREFTYEQYF. CDR3 DNA: TGTGCCAGCAGCTTCCACAGGGAGTTCACCTACGAGCAGTACTTC.

There are a few counts of this clonotype. The genes are TRBV7-6 and TRBJ2-5; 8 bases map to TRBD1. This CDR3 has 17 residues. Trimming removed 0 bases from V and 5 bases from J; junction bases left unmatched: 11. Germline CDR1 reads SGHVS; CDR2 reads FNYEAQ. CDR3 in amino acids: CASSLAPLTGGTETQYF. As DNA, the CDR3 is TGTGCCAGCAGCTTAGCGCCCCTCACAGGGGGAACGGAGACCCAGTACTTC.

This clonotype has just a few counts. The chain has TRBV5-1 and TRBJ2-5; 9 bases match TRBD1. The germline V gene has CDR1 SGHRS and CDR2 YFSETQ. With V trimmed by 0 bases and J by 5 bases, 11 bases remained unmatched. The CDR3 sequence is 17 residues long. DNA of the CDR3: TGCGCCAGCAGCTTGGGTCATACAGGGGGCGATATGGAGACCCAGTACTTC. This encodes CASSLGHTGGDMETQYF. Looking up the rest from reference TRBV5-1 and TRBJ2-5 gives the full variable domain: KAGVTQTPRYLIKTRGQQVTLSCSPISGHRSVSWYQQTPGQGLQFLFEYFSETQRNKGNFPGRFSGRQFSNSRSEMNVSTLELGDSALYLCASSLGHTGGDMETQYFGPGTRLLVL.

This clonotype was seen at least ten times. The rearrangement joins TRBV29-1 to TRBJ2-1; tentatively, D is TRBD2 (5 bases). This CDR3 spans 13 amino acids. Trimming left V 7 bases short and J 3 bases short, with 13 bases between. Germline-derived CDR1 and CDR2 are SQVTM and ANQGSEA. CDR3 residues: CSGTPQFYNEQFF. In DNA, the CDR3 is TGCAGCGGGACTCCACAATTCTACAATGAGCAGTTCTTC.

The chain couples TRBV28 to TRBJ2-1; 11 positions agree with TRBD2. This CDR3 is 14 amino acids long. Germline-derived CDR1 and CDR2 are MDHEN and SYDVKM. The junction had 4 bases not matched to a gene; V was cut back by 6 bases and J by 6 bases. In DNA, the CDR3 is TGTGCCAGCAGGGTAGCGGGAGGGTTCAATGAGCAGTTCTTC. Its translation: CASRVAGGFNEQFF. The full variable domain, in which reference TRBV28 and TRBJ2-1 provide the parts outside the CDR3, is DVKVTQSSRYLVKRTGEKVFLECVQDMDHENMFWYRQDPGLGLRLIYFSYDVKMKEKGDIPEGYSVSREKKERFSLILESASTNQTSMYLCASRVAGGFNEQFFGPGTRLTVL.